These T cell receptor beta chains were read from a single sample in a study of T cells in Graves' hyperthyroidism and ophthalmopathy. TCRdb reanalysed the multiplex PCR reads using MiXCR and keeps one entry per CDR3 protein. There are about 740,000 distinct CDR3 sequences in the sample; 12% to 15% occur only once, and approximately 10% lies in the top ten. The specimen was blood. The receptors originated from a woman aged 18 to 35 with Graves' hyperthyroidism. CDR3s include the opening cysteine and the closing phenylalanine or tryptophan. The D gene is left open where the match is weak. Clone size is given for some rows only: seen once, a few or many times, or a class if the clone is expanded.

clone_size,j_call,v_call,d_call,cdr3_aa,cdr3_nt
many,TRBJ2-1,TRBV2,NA,CASSRRGSSYNEQFF,TGTGCCAGCAGTCGGCGGGGAAGCTCCTACAATGAGCAGTTCTTC
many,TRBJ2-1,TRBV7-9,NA,CASSPAGPYNEQFF,TGTGCCAGCAGCCCCGCCGGACCCTACAATGAGCAGTTCTTC
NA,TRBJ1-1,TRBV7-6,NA,CASSLLLNRRRDLNTEAFF,TGTGCCAGCAGTTTACTTTTAAATCGGCGCAGAGATTTGAACACTGAAGCTTTCTTT
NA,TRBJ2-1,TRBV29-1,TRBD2,CSVELVAGVSDHNEQFF,TGCAGCGTTGAATTGGTAGCGGGAGTGTCGGATCACAATGAGCAGTTCTTC
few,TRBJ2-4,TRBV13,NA,CASSGRLPRNGLGPNIQYF,TGTGCCAGCAGCGGGCGACTCCCGCGAAACGGATTGGGGCCAAACATTCAGTACTTC
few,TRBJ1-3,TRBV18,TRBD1,CASSGQGTGNTIYF,TGTGCCAGCTCTGGACAGGGAACCGGAAACACCATATATTTT
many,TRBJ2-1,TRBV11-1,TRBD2,CASSLPGLALYEQFF,TGTGCCAGCAGCTTACCGGGACTAGCTCTATATGAGCAGTTCTTC
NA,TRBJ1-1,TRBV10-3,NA,CAISARGSWDTEAFF,TGTGCCATCAGTGCCCGGGGCTCTTGGGACACTGAAGCTTTCTTT
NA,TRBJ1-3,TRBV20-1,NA,CSAKIQGLLAGNTIYF,TGCAGTGCCAAAATACAGGGCTTGCTGGCTGGAAACACCATATATTTT
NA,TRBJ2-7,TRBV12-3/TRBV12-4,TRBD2,CASSASSGGPYEQYF,TGTGCCAGCAGTGCTAGCTCGGGAGGGCCCTACGAGCAGTACTTC
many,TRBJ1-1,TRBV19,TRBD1,CASSNLTGKGTEAFF,TGTGCCAGTAGCAACCTGACAGGGAAAGGAACTGAAGCTTTCTTT
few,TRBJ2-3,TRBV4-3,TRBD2,CASSQETAGSTDTQYF,TGCGCCAGCAGCCAAGAAACAGCGGGGAGCACAGATACGCAGTATTTT
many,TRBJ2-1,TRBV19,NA,CASSPEGIYRMEQFF,TGTGCCAGTAGTCCCGAAGGTATCTACCGGATGGAGCAGTTCTTC
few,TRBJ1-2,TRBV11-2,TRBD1,CASSSSRDRGGLNYGYTF,TGTGCCAGCAGCTCCTCTAGGGACAGGGGTGGCCTAAACTATGGCTACACCTTC
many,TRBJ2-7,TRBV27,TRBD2,CASRYSGGPGEQYF,TGTGCCAGCAGATATTCGGGAGGGCCGGGGGAGCAGTACTTC
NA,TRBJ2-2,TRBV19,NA,CASSARTALWGELFF,TGTGCCAGTAGTGCCCGGACAGCTCTTTGGGGGGAGCTGTTTTTT